One and the same sample provided the 27 T cell receptor beta chains below, sequenced in a study of cytomegalovirus exposure and HLA in healthy donors. 60 Vbeta and 13 Jbeta primers were used in PCR. Assay: immunoSEQ multiplex PCR; the TCRdb copy retains only in-frame clones and omits some. The data contain under 150,000 clones, 60% to 80% of them singletons. The sample was PBMCs. The source of these receptors is a man aged 50-60 years in good health and CMV-seropositive.

Only one count was recorded for this clone. The V and J genes are TRBV6-5 and TRBJ2-7; 10 bases match TRBD1. Germline CDR1 and CDR2: MNHEY and SVGAGI. The V segment lost 4 bases and the J segment 4 bases; nucleotides outside the gene matches: 7. The CDR3 spans 15 residues. As DNA, the CDR3 is TGTGCCAGCAGTTCCCCCCGGGACAGGGGATACGAGCAGTACTTC. It yields the protein CASSSPRDRGYEQYF.

The rearrangement links TRBV11-3 to TRBJ2-1; 9 bases fit TRBD2. CDR3 length equals 17 residues. V dropped 5 bases and J dropped 9; count of bases not matched to a gene: 17. In germline, CDR1 is SGHNT, CDR2 YENEEA. In DNA form, the CDR3 reads TGTGCCAGCAGCATTCTAGCGGGAACCCCAGCTAAGGGTGAGCAGTTCTTC. Translating it yields CASSILAGTPAKGEQFF.

The chain joins TRBV18 to TRBJ1-6, with 7 bases identical to TRBD1. J was trimmed by 7 bases and V by 3 bases; bases with no gene match: 6. The CDR3 extends over 15 amino acids. Germline V gene sequence: CDR1 KGHSH, CDR2 LQKENI. CDR3: CASSPATGRNSPLHF. DNA for the CDR3: TGTGCCAGCTCACCCGCGACAGGGAGGAATTCACCCCTCCACTTT.

The rearrangement links TRBV29-1 to TRBJ2-7; tentatively, D is TRBD1 (5 bases). CDR1 is SQVTM, CDR2 ANQGSEA, per germline. The V gene lost 6 bases and the J gene lost 6 bases, with 21 bases spanning the gap. The CDR3 is 14 amino acids. DNA for the CDR3: TGCAGCGTCCAACAGCAGGGTGCCTCTGGCGAGCAGTACTTC. This codes for CSVQQQGASGEQYF.

The chain employs TRBV29-1 and TRBJ2-3, with D maybe TRBD2 (6 bases). The CDR3 is 14 amino acids. Germline lookup yields CDR1 SQVTM and CDR2 ANQGSEA. Trimming cost V 4 bases and J 1 base, with 12 bases left between them. The DNA of the CDR3 is TGCAGCGTTGGCGGGGTCCGGGGCACAGATACGCAGTATTTT. Amino acid sequence: CSVGGVRGTDTQYF.

The genes are TRBV7-8 and TRBJ1-6, with 7 positions matching TRBD1. The CDR3 is made up of 14 amino acids. The V segment lost 3 bases and the J segment 6 bases; nucleotides outside the gene matches: 2. Per the germline V gene, CDR1 is SGHVS and CDR2 is FQNEAQ. The CDR3, as DNA: TGTGCCAGCAGCTTTGACAGGGCTAATTCACCCCTCCACTTT. Translated: CASSFDRANSPLHF.

The gene calls are TRBV27 and TRBJ2-1, with TRBD2 as a possible D gene (5 bases). The CDR3 covers 16 residues. V was shortened by 6 bases and J by 3 bases, with 18 bases between the two germline ends. From germline, CDR1 is MNHEY and CDR2 SMNVEV (reference sequence). CDR3 in DNA: TGTGCCAGCAGGCCCCGAGAGGGTGGTTTCTACAATGAGCAGTTCTTC. This sequence encodes CASRPREGGFYNEQFF.

The J gene is TRBJ1-2, the V gene TRBV18; no reliable D call. The CDR3 runs 13 residues. Trimming left V 2 bases short and J 8 bases short, with 12 bases between. CDR1 and CDR2 (germline): KGHSH, LQKENI. The CDR3 DNA reads TGTGCCAGCTCACCAATGGTAACCGAGGGCTACACCTTC. Its translation is CASSPMVTEGYTF. Together with reference TRBV18 and TRBJ1-2, the CDR3 gives the full variable domain: NAGVMQNPRHLVRRRGQEARLRCSPMKGHSHVYWYRQLPEEGLKFMVYLQKENIIDESGMPKERFSAEFPKEGPSILRIQQVVRGDSAAYFCASSPMVTEGYTFGSGTRLTVV.

This chain uses TRBV11-2 with TRBJ1-5; perhaps TRBD1 as D (5 bases). The CDR3 runs to 15 residues. Germline CDR1 SGHAT, CDR2 FQNNGV. Trimming removed 2 bases at V and 2 bases at J, with 10 bases between. The CDR3 DNA reads as TGTGCCAGCAGCTTAAGGGGAGGGGGCAATCAGCCCCAGCATTTT. It codes for CASSLRGGGNQPQHF.

The chain uses TRBV19 and TRBJ1-1; 8 positions match TRBD1. The CDR3 runs to 15 residues. Trimming took 3 bases from V and 1 from J; bases not matched to a gene: 4. Germline V gene sequence: CDR1 LNHDA, CDR2 SQIVND (reference sequence). The CDR3 sequence is CASSMRQGANTEAFF. CDR3 bases: TGTGCCAGTAGTATGAGGCAGGGGGCGAACACTGAAGCTTTCTTT.

This clone was counted once. This chain uses TRBV29-1 with TRBJ1-1; D is perhaps TRBD1 (6 bases). CDR1 is SQVTM and CDR2 is ANQGSEA in the germline V gene. There are 12 residues in the CDR3. V was shortened by 6 bases and J by 5 bases, with 13 bases between the two germline ends. CDR3 nucleotides: TGCAGCGTCGCACAGGGAAGGACTGAAGCTTTCTTT. Encoded protein: CSVAQGRTEAFF.

The chain couples TRBV11-2 to TRBJ2-7; D is uncertain. The CDR3 loop spans 13 amino acids. V shed 3 bases and J shed 2 bases, with 8 bases lying between them. The V gene's germline CDR1 is SGHAT and CDR2 FQNNGV. For the CDR3, the DNA is TGTGCCAGCAGCTTTGACTTAACCTACGAGCAGTACTTC. Translating it yields CASSFDLTYEQYF.

In the case of this clone: Other DNA variants within this sample encode the same CDR3. The DNA for the CDR3 is TGTGCCAGCAGCGTAGATGGTGGGGCCTCCTACGAGCAGTACTTC. Translating gives CASSVDGGASYEQYF. This rearrangement joins TRBV9 to TRBJ2-7, with D tentatively TRBD1 (5 bases). This CDR3 spans 15 amino acids. Looked up from germline, CDR1 is SGDLS and CDR2 is YYNGEE. The V gene lost 0 bases and the J gene lost 0 bases, with 10 bases spanning the gap.

The chain has TRBV5-1 and TRBJ1-1; 9 bases line up with TRBD1. Trimming at V came to 2 bases and at J to 4 bases, leaving 9 bases not matched to a gene. The CDR3 has 16 residues. The germline gives CDR1 SGHRS, CDR2 YFSETQ. The CDR3 is CASSFDRGAPGTEAFF. The CDR3 DNA reads as TGCGCCAGCAGCTTCGACAGGGGGGCGCCTGGCACTGAAGCTTTCTTT. The full variable domain, rest sourced from reference TRBV5-1 and TRBJ1-1, is KAGVTQTPRYLIKTRGQQVTLSCSPISGHRSVSWYQQTPGQGLQFLFEYFSETQRNKGNFPGRFSGRQFSNSRSEMNVSTLELGDSALYLCASSFDRGAPGTEAFFGQGTRLTVV.

The genes are TRBV7-9 and TRBJ2-7; a possible D gene is TRBD2 (5 bases). Trimming pared 5 bases from V and 0 bases from J, leaving 14 bases between. The germline CDR1 and CDR2 sequences are SEHNR and FQNEAQ (reference sequence). The CDR3 has 15 amino acids. The CDR3 protein is CASSHTRVSSYEQYF. CDR3 in DNA: TGTGCCAGCAGCCACACTAGGGTGAGCTCCTACGAGCAGTACTTC.

The rearrangement joins TRBV29-1 to TRBJ2-7, with TRBD2 matching 7 bases. Germline CDR1 SQVTM, CDR2 ANQGSEA. This CDR3 comprises 14 residues. V dropped 1 base and J dropped 3; count of bases not matched to a gene: 6. Written as DNA, the CDR3 is TGCAGCGTTGAAGTACTAGCGCGTAGCTACGAGCAGTACTTC. This gives the protein CSVEVLARSYEQYF.

V and J are TRBV7-2 and TRBJ2-2, with D perhaps matching TRBD1 (5 bases). V was clipped by 5 bases and J by 0 bases, with 13 bases between them. Germline CDR1 SGHTA, CDR2 FQGNSA. CDR3 length: 16 amino acids. In DNA, the CDR3 is TGTGCCAGCAGCGCACGACAGCTAACGAACACCGGGGAGCTGTTTTTT. As protein: CASSARQLTNTGELFF.

The chain links TRBV7-2 to TRBJ1-1; no clear D gene. The germline V and J ends were trimmed by 4 bases and 5 bases, with 8 bases remaining between them. Germline CDR1 is SGHTA and CDR2 is FQGNSA. The CDR3 length is 12 residues. CDR3 DNA sequence: TGTGCCAGCAGCTCGCGACAAACTGAAGCTTTCTTT. It codes for CASSSRQTEAFF.

The J gene is TRBJ2-7, the V gene TRBV5-1, with TRBD1 matching 9 bases. V lost 4 bases and J lost 5; bases outside the gene matches: 7. CDR3 length: 14 residues. The germline V gene has CDR1 SGHRS and CDR2 YFSETQ. In DNA, the CDR3 is TGCGCCAGCAGCACAGGGGGCTCCGCCAACGAGCAGTACTTC. Translating it yields CASSTGGSANEQYF.

The chain is built from TRBV6-4 and TRBJ1-1; D not resolved. The CDR3 runs 15 residues. V shed 9 bases and J shed 0 bases, with 17 bases lying between them. The germline V gene encodes CDR1 MRHNA and CDR2 SNTAGT. The CDR3 sequence: CARTLDGKVNTEAFF. CDR3 DNA sequence: TGTGCCAGGACTCTCGATGGAAAGGTGAACACTGAAGCTTTCTTT.

This clone was seen only once. The CDR3 DNA reads TGTGCCAGCAGGAGACAGGGGAATGAGCAGTTCTTC. Protein sequence: CASRRQGNEQFF. The chain carries TRBV7-9 and TRBJ2-1; 8 nucleotides align to TRBD1. The CDR3 is made up of 12 amino acids. CDR1 and CDR2 from the germline V gene are SEHNR and FQNEAQ (reference sequence). J gave up 7 bases and V 6 bases, and 2 bases lay outside the gene matches.

The genes are TRBV6-5 and TRBJ2-7, with D maybe TRBD2 (6 bases). The germline V gene encodes CDR1 MNHEY and CDR2 SVGAGI. The V and J ends lost 1 base and 3 bases respectively, with 13 bases between them. The CDR3 consists of 15 residues. The CDR3 coding sequence is TGTGCCAGCAGTTACTATTATGGGGGAGGCTACGAGCAGTACTTC. It specifies CASSYYYGGGYEQYF.

The chain is built from TRBV4-2 and TRBJ2-2, with D perhaps matching TRBD2 (6 bases). The V end was cut by 0 bases, the J end by 2 bases, with 16 bases between. The V gene's germline CDR1 is LGHNA and CDR2 YNFKEQ. The CDR3 is 18 residues long. DNA of the CDR3: TGTGCCAGCAGCCAAGAGGAGGGGTTAACAACCAACACCGGGGAGCTGTTTTTT. Translation gives CASSQEEGLTTNTGELFF.

This clone appeared a few times. The CDR3 nucleotides are TGTGCCAGCAGGGCAGGTTCGGAGACCCAGTACTTC. Its protein is CASRAGSETQYF. J is TRBJ2-5 and V is TRBV28; D is uncertain. V was pared by 6 bases and J by 5 bases, with 10 bases between. CDR1 is MDHEN, CDR2 SYDVKM, per germline. The CDR3 contains 12 residues.

As to this clone: At one end, the junction sequence differs from germline, possibly due to a read error. This CDR3 is also generated by other DNA sequences in the sample. The chain couples TRBV19 to TRBJ1-1; D may be TRBD1 (6 bases). Germline values: CDR1 LNHDA, CDR2 SQIVND (reference sequence). The CDR3 length is 15 residues. CDR3 region: CASSSYRVRDTEAFF. The CDR3 DNA is TGCGCCAGTAGTAGTTACAGGGTTCGGGACACTGAAGCTTTCTTT. Supplemented by reference TRBV19 and TRBJ1-1, the full variable domain reads DGGITQSPKYLFRKEGQNVTLSCEQNLNHDAMYWYRQDPGQGLRLIYYSQIVNDFQKGDIAEGYSVSREKKESFPLTVTSAQKNPTAFYLCASSSYRVRDTEAFFGQGTRLTVV.

The chain links TRBV27 to TRBJ2-5, with a weak D call TRBD1 (6 bases). Trimming left V 5 bases short and J 6 bases short, with 25 bases between. Germline lookup yields CDR1 MNHEY and CDR2 SMNVEV (reference sequence). The CDR3 is 17 residues long. The CDR3 DNA follows: TGTGCCAGCAGTCCCACCCCACCAGGGGTAGTTAGAAAGACCCAGTACTTC. Translated, it gives CASSPTPPGVVRKTQYF.

The chain has TRBV6-5 and TRBJ1-1, with D possibly matching TRBD1 (6 bases). The CDR3 is made up of 15 amino acids. Germline assignment: CDR1 MNHEY and CDR2 SVGAGI. V was trimmed by 2 bases and J by 3 bases, leaving 13 bases between them. CDR3 in amino acids: CASSYGARGDTEAFF. The CDR3 DNA is TGTGCCAGCAGTTACGGCGCCAGGGGTGACACTGAAGCTTTCTTT.